The 5 T cell receptor beta chains below were found in one sample sequenced in a study of cytomegalovirus exposure and HLA in healthy donors (dated by TCRdb to between 2016 and 2019). Libraries were constructed by the immunoSEQ multiplex PCR assay. In TCRdb, the immuneACCESS table is reduced to in-frame sequences with V and J assigned. These tables do not hold every clone; where another copy was compared, an unresolved V gene accounts for under half, and the others remain unexplained. The sample profile shows some 240,000 clones; 75% to 90% of them were found once. Roughly 1.2% of the sample is taken by the ten largest. The sample consisted of PBMCs. The receptors stem from a woman aged 25-40 years in good health and CMV-seropositive.

The CDR3 DNA sequence: TGTGCCAGCAGTGTTCTAGCGAACACGTACGAGCAGTACTTC. Translation gives CASSVLANTYEQYF. The rearrangement uses TRBV6-1 and TRBJ2-7; tentative D call: TRBD2 (6 bases). V dropped 4 bases and J dropped 4 bases, with 14 bases sitting between them. The germline V gene encodes CDR1 MNHNS and CDR2 SASEGT. This CDR3 is built from 14 residues.

The rearrangement uses TRBV27 and TRBJ2-5; D possibly corresponds to TRBD2 (6 bases). This CDR3 contains 16 residues. Germline lookup yields CDR1 MNHEY and CDR2 SMNVEV (reference sequence). V dropped 4 bases and J dropped 5 bases, with 20 bases sitting between them. The CDR3 coding sequence is TGTGCCAGCAGTTCTGCAGTGGAGGGTCGACGGGAGACCCAGTACTTC. Residues: CASSSAVEGRRETQYF.

The rearrangement uses TRBV28 and TRBJ1-5; 9 bases agree with TRBD1. Trimming removed 4 bases from V and 11 bases from J; junction bases left unmatched: 15. The CDR3 sequence is 16 residues long. The V gene's germline CDR1 is MDHEN and CDR2 SYDVKM. This CDR3 is CASSSADRGISAAQHF. Here the CDR3 DNA reads TGTGCCAGCAGTTCCGCGGACAGGGGCATATCAGCGGCCCAGCATTTT.

The V and J genes are TRBV29-1 and TRBJ1-2; TRBD1 might be the D (5 bases). This CDR3 is 12 amino acids long. Germline V gene sequence: CDR1 SQVTM, CDR2 ANQGSEA. Trimming left V 4 bases short and J 7 bases short, with 13 bases between. The CDR3 nucleotides read TGCAGCGTTGGGCGTAGTCAGGGTGGCTACACCTTC. Amino acids: CSVGRSQGGYTF. Full variable domain (rest looked up from reference TRBV29-1 and TRBJ1-2): SAVISQKPSRDICQRGTSLTIQCQVDSQVTMMFWYRQQPGQSLTLIATANQGSEATYESGFVIDKFPISRPNLTFSTLTVSNMSPEDSSIYLCSVGRSQGGYTFGSGTRLTVV.

This clone occurred once. This rearrangement joins TRBV9 to TRBJ1-1; 7 nucleotides match TRBD1. From germline, CDR1 is SGDLS and CDR2 YYNGEE. The ends lost 3 bases at V and 2 bases at J; junction bases unmatched: 16. CDR3 length: 18 residues. The CDR3 DNA sequence: TGTGCCAGCAGCGGAAGCCAGCGACGGGACAGCCCAAACACTGAAGCTTTCTTT. Its protein is CASSGSQRRDSPNTEAFF. The full variable domain, with the rest looked up from reference TRBV9 and TRBJ1-1, is DSGVTQTPKHLITATGQRVTLRCSPRSGDLSVYWYQQSLDQGLQFLIQYYNGEERAKGNILERFSAQQFPDLHSELNLSSLELGDSALYFCASSGSQRRDSPNTEAFFGQGTRLTVV.